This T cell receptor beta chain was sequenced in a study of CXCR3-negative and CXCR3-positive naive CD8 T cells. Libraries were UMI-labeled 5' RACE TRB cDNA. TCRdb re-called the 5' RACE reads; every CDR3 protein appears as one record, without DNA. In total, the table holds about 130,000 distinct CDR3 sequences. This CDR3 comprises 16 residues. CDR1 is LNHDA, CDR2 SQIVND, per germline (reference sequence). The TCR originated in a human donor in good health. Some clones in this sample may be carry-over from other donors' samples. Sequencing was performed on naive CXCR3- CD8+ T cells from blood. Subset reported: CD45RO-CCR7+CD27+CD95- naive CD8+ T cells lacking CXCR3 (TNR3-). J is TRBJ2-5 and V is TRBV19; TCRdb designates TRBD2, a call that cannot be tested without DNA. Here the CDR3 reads CASSLTSGREQETQYF.